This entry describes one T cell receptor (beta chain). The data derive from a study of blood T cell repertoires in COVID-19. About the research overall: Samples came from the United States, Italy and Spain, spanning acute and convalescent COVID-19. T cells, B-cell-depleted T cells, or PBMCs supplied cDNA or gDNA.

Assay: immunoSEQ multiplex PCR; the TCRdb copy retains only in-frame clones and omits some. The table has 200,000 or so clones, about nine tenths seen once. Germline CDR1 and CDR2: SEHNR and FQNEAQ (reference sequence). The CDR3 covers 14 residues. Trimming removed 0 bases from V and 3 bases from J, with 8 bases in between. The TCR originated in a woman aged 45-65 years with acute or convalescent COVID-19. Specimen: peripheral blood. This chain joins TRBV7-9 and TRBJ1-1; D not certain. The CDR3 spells CASSLAGVDTEAFF. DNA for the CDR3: TGTGCCAGCAGCTTAGCCGGGGTCGACACTGAAGCTTTCTTT.